These 19 T cell receptor beta chains share one sample of origin, sequenced in a study of graft-versus-host responses after intestinal transplantation. Sequencing used immunoSEQ multiplex PCR; TCRdb keeps in-frame clones, though not all of them. The sample lists 15,000 or so clones; 65% to 80% were seen once. Processing of graft tissue released intraepithelial and lamina propria lymphocytes. The sequences come from ileum tissue, collected 27 days after intestinal transplant. These receptors all stem from a human patient who received an intestinal transplant, so some T cells may come from the graft donor.

This clone appeared a single time. V is TRBV30 and J is TRBJ1-3, with D perhaps TRBD1 (6 bases). V shed 5 bases and J shed 4 bases, with 15 bases lying between them. This CDR3 is built from 14 residues. Germline V gene data show CDR1 as GTSNPN and CDR2 as SVGIG (reference sequence). CDR3 in DNA: TGTGCCTGGTCAGGGGCTAAAAGAGGAAACACCATATATTTT. It is translated as CAWSGAKRGNTIYF. Full variable domain (outside the CDR3, taken from reference TRBV30 and TRBJ1-3): SQTIHQWPATLVQPVGSPLSLECTVEGTSNPNLYWYRQAAGRGLQLLFYSVGIGQISSEVPQNLSASRPQDRQFILSSKKLLLSDSGFYLCAWSGAKRGNTIYFGEGSWLTVV.

The gene calls are TRBV4-2 and TRBJ1-4; D is possibly TRBD1 (5 bases). This CDR3 spans 14 amino acids. The germline gives CDR1 LGHNA, CDR2 YNFKEQ. Trimming removed 4 bases from V and 8 bases from J, with 14 bases in between. CDR3 in amino acids: CASSPSREGEKLFF. The CDR3 nucleotides read TGTGCCAGCAGCCCCTCCAGGGAGGGCGAAAAACTGTTTTTT.

The chain has TRBV6-6 and TRBJ1-5, with TRBD1 as a possible D gene (6 bases). Germline V gene data show CDR1 as MNHNY and CDR2 as SVGAGI (reference sequence). The V end lost 2 bases, the J end lost 5 bases, and 13 bases lay between the germline ends. This CDR3 region has 15 residues. As DNA, the CDR3 is TGTGCCAGCAGTTACCCCAACAGGGTCCATCAGCCCCAGCATTTT. Residues: CASSYPNRVHQPQHF.

The rearrangement links TRBV5-4 to TRBJ2-2; 10 nucleotides line up with TRBD2. Germline V gene lookup returns CDR1 SGHNT and CDR2 YYREEE (reference sequence). The ends lost 4 bases at V and 2 bases at J; junction bases unmatched: 8. CDR3 length: 17 residues. The CDR3 reads CASSPSGTSANTGELFF. CDR3 bases: TGTGCCAGCAGCCCCTCCGGGACTAGCGCAAACACCGGGGAGCTGTTTTTT.

The genes are TRBV28 and TRBJ1-2, with D hard to call. Per germline, CDR1 MDHEN and CDR2 SYDVKM. CDR3 length: 14 amino acids. V lost 5 bases to trimming and J lost 4 bases, with 14 bases between them. CDR3 nucleotide sequence: TGTGCCAGCAGTGATATTTACAGATCCTATGGCTACACCTTC. Translation gives CASSDIYRSYGYTF.

The rearrangement joins TRBV28 to TRBJ2-2, with 7 bases aligning to TRBD2. V trimming: 7 bases; J trimming: 5 bases; junction bases outside the gene matches: 13. CDR3 size: 16 residues. Germline V gives CDR1 MDHEN, CDR2 SYDVKM. In nucleotides, the CDR3 is TGTGCCAGCACCTATGGGGGGGTCGGGGGAACCGGGGAGCTGTTTTTT. The encoded protein is CASTYGGVGGTGELFF.

The gene calls are TRBV19 and TRBJ2-5; TRBD1 agrees at 9 bases. The length of the CDR3 is 15 residues. V gave up 5 bases and J gave up 2 bases; unmatched junction bases: 6. Germline V gives CDR1 LNHDA, CDR2 SQIVND (reference sequence). The CDR3 DNA is TGTGCCAGTAGTCACTACAGGGGGCAACAAGAGACCCAGTACTTC. Translation gives CASSHYRGQQETQYF.

The chain has TRBV27 and TRBJ2-1, with 7 positions matching TRBD1. There are 18 residues in the CDR3. The junction had 20 bases not matched to a gene; V was cut back by 3 bases and J by 9 bases. CDR1 MNHEY and CDR2 SMNVEV come from the germline V gene (reference sequence). The CDR3, as DNA: TGTGCCAGCAGTTTTAGTGTACGTTGGGGACAGATTGTTGGTGAGCAGTTCTTC. Its protein product is CASSFSVRWGQIVGEQFF.

The chain recombines TRBV28 with TRBJ1-4, with a tentative D call TRBD1 (6 bases). Germline loops: CDR1 MDHEN, CDR2 SYDVKM. This CDR3 has 17 amino acids. V lost 3 bases and J lost 5, with 19 bases in between. The CDR3 nucleotides read TGTGCCAGCAGTTTTTACCTACAGGGCGCTGAGAATGAAAAACTGTTTTTT. It yields the protein CASSFYLQGAENEKLFF.

V gene TRBV4-2 combines with J gene TRBJ1-3, with D unclear. Germline V CDR1 and CDR2: LGHNA, YNFKEQ. The CDR3 runs to 15 residues. V was shortened by 0 bases and J by 6 bases, with 12 bases between the two germline ends. CDR3 coding DNA: TGTGCCAGCAGCCAAGACGACAATTCCGCAAACACCATATATTTT. It translates to CASSQDDNSANTIYF.

The chain employs TRBV6-1 and TRBJ1-2; 7 bases align to TRBD1. Germline loops: CDR1 MNHNS, CDR2 SASEGT. V shed 2 bases and J 1 base; nucleotides not matched to a gene: 10. The CDR3 extends over 17 amino acids. The DNA for the CDR3 is TGTGCCAGCAGTGAACCCCTACCGGGACAGTTTAACTATGGCTACACCTTC. Encoded protein: CASSEPLPGQFNYGYTF.

This rearrangement joins TRBV6-5 to TRBJ1-2; maybe TRBD1 (5 bases). Germline values: CDR1 MNHEY, CDR2 SVGAGI. The CDR3 sequence is 16 residues long. The V and J ends lost 2 bases and 4 bases respectively, with 17 bases between them. Here the CDR3 DNA reads TGTGCCAGCAGTTACCCTGACGGGGCGGGGACCTATGGCTACACCTTC. Translation gives CASSYPDGAGTYGYTF.

The genes are TRBV2 and TRBJ2-7; D perhaps matches TRBD2 (6 bases). Germline CDR1 is SNHLY and CDR2 is FYNNEI. V lost 8 bases and J 0 bases, leaving 11 bases between the germline ends. This CDR3 spans 13 amino acids. This CDR3 reads CASVRGSSYEQYV. Written as DNA, the CDR3 is TGTGCCAGCGTCCGGGGGAGCTCCTACGAGCAGTACGTC.

The J gene is TRBJ1-1, the V gene TRBV2, with TRBD1 as a possible D gene (6 bases). The V gene lost 1 base and the J gene lost 2 bases, with 8 bases spanning the gap. Germline V gene sequence: CDR1 SNHLY, CDR2 FYNNEI. There are 14 residues in the CDR3. CDR3 loop: CASSEGRGNTEAFF. The CDR3 nucleotides are TGTGCCAGCAGTGAAGGCAGGGGAAACACTGAAGCTTTCTTT.

The chain is built from TRBV5-1 and TRBJ2-1; 11 bases map to TRBD2. This CDR3 is built from 17 residues. CDR1 and CDR2 from the germline V gene are SGHRS and YFSETQ. V gave up 4 bases and J gave up 7 bases; unmatched junction bases: 13. In DNA form, the CDR3 reads TGCGCCAGCAGCCCTGCCCGGCTAGCGGGGGGAGGGAATGAGCAGTTCTTC. This translates into CASSPARLAGGGNEQFF.

This chain uses TRBV28 with TRBJ2-7; D is possibly TRBD1 (5 bases). The germline V gene has CDR1 MDHEN and CDR2 SYDVKM. Trimming cost V 4 bases and J 5 bases, with 15 bases left between them. The CDR3 has 14 residues. The CDR3 here is CASSSTDLDHEQYF. The CDR3, as DNA: TGTGCCAGCAGTTCGACAGACCTTGACCACGAGCAGTACTTC.

The sample holds one count of this clone. Germline is not matched at one junction end, which may reflect a read error. This rearrangement joins TRBV2 to TRBJ1-1; D is unclear. Germline V gene sequence: CDR1 SNHLY, CDR2 FYNNEI. The CDR3 has 15 residues. The CDR3 loop is CASSEAPGRNAEAFF. The CDR3 DNA reads TGTGCCAGCAGTGAAGCACCAGGCCGGAACGCTGAAGCTTTCTTT.

In DNA form, the CDR3 reads TGTGCCAGCAGCGTAGACCCCCCTGGGCTAATGAACACTGAAGCTTTCTTT. Translated, it gives CASSVDPPGLMNTEAFF. V is TRBV9 and J is TRBJ1-1, with D hard to call. The CDR3 consists of 17 residues. CDR1 and CDR2 (germline): SGDLS, YYNGEE. Deletions cut 0 bases from V and 0 bases from J, with 15 bases between.

J is TRBJ2-1 and V is TRBV14; weak D call: TRBD1 (6 bases). The CDR3 spans 14 residues. V lost 7 bases and J 0 bases, leaving 10 bases between the germline ends. In germline, CDR1 is SGHDN, CDR2 FVKESK. As DNA, the CDR3 is TGTGCCAGCACAGGGGCTAGCTCCTACAATGAGCAGTTCTTC. Its protein product is CASTGASSYNEQFF.